The sample holds a few counts of the clone carrying this TCR beta chain. This sample is drawn from a study of blood T cells in healthy people across ages. The CDR3 length is 15 residues. Trimming pared 0 bases from V and 0 bases from J, leaving 10 bases between. The germline V gene encodes CDR1 SGDLS and CDR2 YYNGEE. Primers used in a second PCR of about 6 to 12 cycles were a sample-barcoded 5' primer and a J-beta primer mix. TCRdb re-called the 5' RACE reads with MiXCR, one entry per CDR3 protein. The data hold hundreds of thousands of distinct CDR3 sequences, with roughly 50% observed a single time.

The receptor was isolated from a man aged 40-49 years in good health. The chain uses TRBV9 and TRBJ2-7; no firm D call. Sequencing was done on a sample of blood. CDR3 DNA sequence: TGTGCCAGCAGCGTAGACCGAGCGAACTCCTACGAGCAGTACTTC. It is translated as CASSVDRANSYEQYF.